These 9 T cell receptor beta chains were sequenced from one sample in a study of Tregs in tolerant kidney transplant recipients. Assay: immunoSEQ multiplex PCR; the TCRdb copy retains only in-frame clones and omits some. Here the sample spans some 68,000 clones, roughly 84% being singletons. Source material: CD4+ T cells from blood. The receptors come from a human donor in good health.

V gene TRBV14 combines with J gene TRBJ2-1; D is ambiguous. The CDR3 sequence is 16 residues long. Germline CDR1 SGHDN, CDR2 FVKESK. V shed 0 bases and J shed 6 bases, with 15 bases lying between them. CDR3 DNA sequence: TGTGCCAGCAGCCAAGAACGGTCCTTGTTAAGCAATGAGCAGTTCTTC. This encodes CASSQERSLLSNEQFF. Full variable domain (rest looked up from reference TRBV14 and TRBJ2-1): EAGVTQFPSHSVIEKGQTVTLRCDPISGHDNLYWYRRVMGKEIKFLLHFVKESKQDESGMPNNRFLAERTGGTYSTLKVQPAELEDSGVYFCASSQERSLLSNEQFFGPGTRLTVL.

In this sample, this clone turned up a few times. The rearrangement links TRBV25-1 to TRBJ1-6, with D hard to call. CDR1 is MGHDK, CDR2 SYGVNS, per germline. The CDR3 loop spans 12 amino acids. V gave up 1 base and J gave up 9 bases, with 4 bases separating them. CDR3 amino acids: CASSESPSPLHF. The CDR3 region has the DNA TGTGCCAGCAGTGAATCTCCTTCACCCCTCCACTTT.

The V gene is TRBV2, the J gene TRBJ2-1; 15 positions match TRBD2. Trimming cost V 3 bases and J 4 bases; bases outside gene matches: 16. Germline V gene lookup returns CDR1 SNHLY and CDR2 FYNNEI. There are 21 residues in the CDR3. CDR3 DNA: TGTGCCAGCAGTGATGCCCAGGGAGGACTTGGACTAGCGGGGGGGTACAATGAGCAGTTCTTC. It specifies CASSDAQGGLGLAGGYNEQFF.

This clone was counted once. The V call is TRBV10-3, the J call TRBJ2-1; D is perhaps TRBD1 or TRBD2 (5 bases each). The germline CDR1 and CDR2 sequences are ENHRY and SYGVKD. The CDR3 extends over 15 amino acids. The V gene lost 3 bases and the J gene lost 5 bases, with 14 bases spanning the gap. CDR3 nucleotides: TGTGCCATCAGTGATCAGCGGAGAGGGGACAATGAGCAGTTCTTC. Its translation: CAISDQRRGDNEQFF.

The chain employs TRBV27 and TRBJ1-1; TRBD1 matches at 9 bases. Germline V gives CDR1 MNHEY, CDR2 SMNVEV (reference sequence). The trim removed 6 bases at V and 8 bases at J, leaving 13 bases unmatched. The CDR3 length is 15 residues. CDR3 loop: CASRFSGGTGTEAFF. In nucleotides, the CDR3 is TGTGCCAGCAGATTTTCAGGGGGGACAGGGACCGAAGCTTTCTTT.

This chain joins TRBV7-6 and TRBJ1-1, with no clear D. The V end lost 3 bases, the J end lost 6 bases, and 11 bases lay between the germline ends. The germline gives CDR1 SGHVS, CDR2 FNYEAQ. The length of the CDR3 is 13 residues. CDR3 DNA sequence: TGTGCCAGCAGCTTGGACGGAAATCCTGAAGCTTTCTTT. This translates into CASSLDGNPEAFF.

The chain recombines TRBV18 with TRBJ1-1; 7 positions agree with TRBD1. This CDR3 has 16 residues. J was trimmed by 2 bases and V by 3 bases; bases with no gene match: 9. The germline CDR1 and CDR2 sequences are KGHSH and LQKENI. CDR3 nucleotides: TGTGCCAGCTCACCCTCCAGGGGGTCCCTTAACACTGAAGCTTTCTTT. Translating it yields CASSPSRGSLNTEAFF.

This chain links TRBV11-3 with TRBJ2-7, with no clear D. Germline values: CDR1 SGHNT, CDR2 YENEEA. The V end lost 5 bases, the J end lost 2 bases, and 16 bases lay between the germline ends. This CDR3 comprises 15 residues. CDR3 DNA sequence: TGTGCCAGCAGCCCTCTAGTGGACGGACCCTACGAGCAGTACTTC. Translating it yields CASSPLVDGPYEQYF. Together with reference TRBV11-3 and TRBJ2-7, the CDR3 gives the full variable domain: EAGVVQSPRYKIIEKKQPVAFWCNPISGHNTLYWYLQNLGQGPELLIRYENEEAVDDSQLPKDRFSAERLKGVDSTLKIQPAELGDSAVYLCASSPLVDGPYEQYFGPGTRLTVT.

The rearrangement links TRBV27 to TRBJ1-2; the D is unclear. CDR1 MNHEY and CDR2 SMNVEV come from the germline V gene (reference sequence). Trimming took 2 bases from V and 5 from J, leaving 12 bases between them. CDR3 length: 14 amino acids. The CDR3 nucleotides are TGTGCCAGCAGTTTAGTATCTAGAGGGTATGGCTACACCTTC. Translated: CASSLVSRGYGYTF.